This TCR beta chain was retrieved from a study of identical twins. Study findings and constraints: Clonotypes of the beta chain that were abundant in cord blood carried fewer insertions (memory repertoires showed none). It was cross-sectional statistical analysis, not following the same donors, that the conclusions relied on.

TCRdb re-analysed the 5' RACE reads in MiXCR, keeping a single row per CDR3 protein. The table has hundreds of thousands of distinct CDR3 sequences, 7.5% to 9.5% seen once. All of the donors were Caucasians in good health. A note on this clonotype: Antigen unknown. At one end the junction does not follow the germline gene, possibly because of a read error.

The CDR3 has 15 residues. In germline, CDR1 is LGHNA, CDR2 YSLEER. Separately, the same data were catalogued under a study of yellow fever vaccine responses in identical twins.

This clonotype originated in a woman aged 18 to 35 in good health. The sequencing input was CD8+ T cells sorted from blood. The rearrangement joins TRBV4-3 to TRBJ2-7; the match to TRBD2 covers 7 bases. CDR3 sequence: CASSQSRLAAYELYF. Here the CDR3 DNA reads TGCGCCAGCAGCCAGTCAAGGCTAGCGGCATACGAGCTGTACTTC.